The 12 T cell receptor beta chains below come from one sample, sequenced in a study of cytomegalovirus exposure and HLA in healthy donors. The PCR had 60 Vbeta and 13 Jbeta primers. Clones were sequenced by immunoSEQ multiplex PCR, and TCRdb holds only the in-frame ones, with some missing. The table has 120,000 or so clones, roughly 80% seen once. The material sequenced was PBMCs. The receptors here all came from a young man in good health and CMV-seropositive.

This clone was seen a few times. This chain connects TRBV4-2 to TRBJ2-5; TRBD2 agrees at 9 bases. The trim removed 4 bases at V and 0 bases at J, leaving 9 bases unmatched. There are 17 residues in the CDR3. Germline loops: CDR1 LGHNA, CDR2 YNFKEQ. CDR3 DNA: TGTGCCAGCAGCCTCGAACCGGGACTAGCTGACCAAGAGACCCAGTACTTC. It translates to CASSLEPGLADQETQYF.

V gene TRBV5-4 combines with J gene TRBJ2-5, with TRBD2 matching over 8 bases. Trimming took 6 bases from V and 3 from J; bases not matched to a gene: 10. This CDR3 has 15 amino acids. Germline loops: CDR1 SGHNT, CDR2 YYREEE (reference sequence). The CDR3 reads CASTERLAGKETQYF. The DNA of the CDR3 is TGTGCCAGCACCGAAAGGTTAGCGGGAAAAGAGACCCAGTACTTC.

The chain carries TRBV28 and TRBJ2-7; tentatively, D is TRBD1 (5 bases). The CDR3 sequence is 14 residues long. Trimming stripped 3 bases from V and 6 bases from J, with 15 bases between. Germline CDR1 is MDHEN and CDR2 is SYDVKM. This chain's CDR3 is CASSLTRVGTEQYF. The CDR3 nucleotides are TGTGCCAGCAGTTTGACCAGGGTTGGCACCGAGCAGTACTTC.

This chain connects TRBV27 to TRBJ2-5; 9 nucleotides line up with TRBD1. The J call may be in error: the DNA end matches TRBJ2-7 better. The CDR3 sequence is 14 residues long. The germline CDR1 and CDR2 sequences are MNHEY and SMNVEV (reference sequence). The CDR3 DNA sequence: TGTGCCAGCAGCGCGGGACAGGGAATAGGCGAGCAGTACTTC. Translated, it gives CASSAGQGIGEQYF.

The V call is TRBV20-1, the J call TRBJ2-5; no firm D call. Trimming shortened V by 2 bases and J by 4 bases, and 5 bases separated the two germline ends. From germline, CDR1 is DFQATT and CDR2 SNEGSKA (reference sequence). CDR3 length equals 11 residues. CDR3 coding DNA: TGCAGTGCTAGATTACTAGAGACCCAGTACTTC. Translating it yields CSARLLETQYF.

The chain employs TRBV7-7 and TRBJ2-2; 9 positions agree with TRBD1. This CDR3 contains 15 residues. V was pared by 5 bases and J by 5 bases, with 6 bases of the junction left unmatched. From germline, CDR1 is SSHAT and CDR2 FNYEAQ (reference sequence). The CDR3 DNA reads TGTGCCAGCAGCATGGGACAGGGAGCGACCGGGGAGCTGTTTTTT. This gives the protein CASSMGQGATGELFF.

The chain's CDR3 is CASSPGGMTSGYEQYF. CDR3 DNA: TGTGCCAGCAGCCCAGGTGGGATGACTAGCGGATACGAGCAGTACTTC. The gene calls are TRBV7-9 and TRBJ2-7, with 9 bases matching TRBD2. CDR3 length: 16 residues. CDR1 SEHNR and CDR2 FQNEAQ come from the germline V gene (reference sequence). The junction had 12 bases not matched to a gene; V was cut back by 5 bases and J by 4 bases. The full variable domain, completed using reference TRBV7-9 and TRBJ2-7, is DTGVSQNPRHKITKRGQNVTFRCDPISEHNRLYWYRQTLGQGPEFLTYFQNEAQLEKSRLLSDRFSAERPKGSFSTLEIQRTEQGDSAMYLCASSPGGMTSGYEQYFGPGTRLTVT.

V and J are TRBV4-3 and TRBJ2-7; 9 bases are a match to TRBD2. Germline-derived CDR1 and CDR2 are LGHNA and YSLEER. Germline trimming cut 5 bases from V and 5 bases from J; bases unmatched to any gene: 10. The length of the CDR3 is 15 residues. This chain's CDR3 is CASSYIAGVPHEQYF. The CDR3 DNA is TGCGCCAGCAGCTACATAGCGGGAGTTCCCCACGAGCAGTACTTC.

This chain joins TRBV29-1 and TRBJ1-1; TRBD1 might be the D (5 bases). From germline, CDR1 is SQVTM and CDR2 ANQGSEA. This CDR3 spans 12 amino acids. V gave up 4 bases and J gave up 4 bases, with 10 bases separating them. CDR3 sequence: CSVGDQGTEAFF. The CDR3 nucleotides are TGCAGCGTTGGCGACCAGGGCACTGAAGCTTTCTTT.

This clone was counted only a few times. The chain has TRBV7-3 and TRBJ2-3; 7 nucleotides align to TRBD2. The V gene's germline CDR1 is SGHTA and CDR2 FQGTGA. With 3 bases clipped from V and 6 bases from J, the junction kept 9 bases outside the gene matches. This CDR3 is built from 15 residues. The CDR3 protein is CASSLGLGEGDTQYF. The CDR3 coding sequence is TGTGCCAGCAGCTTGGGACTGGGGGAGGGGGATACGCAGTATTTT.

This rearrangement joins TRBV7-8 to TRBJ2-7; D possibly corresponds to TRBD2 (6 bases). This CDR3 region has 15 residues. CDR1 and CDR2 (germline): SGHVS, FQNEAQ. V lost 5 bases, J lost 2 bases, and 16 bases lay in between. In nucleotides, the CDR3 is TGTGCCAGCAGCATCAAGGAGGGGAACCCCTACGAGCAGTACTTC. It yields the protein CASSIKEGNPYEQYF.

The V call is TRBV18, the J call TRBJ2-3, with D perhaps matching TRBD1 (5 bases). Trimming took off 3 bases at V and 4 bases at J, with 14 bases between the two ends. Germline values: CDR1 KGHSH, CDR2 LQKENI. The CDR3 runs 15 residues. CDR3 in DNA: TGTGCCAGCTCACCCGGCATCAGGGTTGCAGATACGCAGTATTTT. Its translation is CASSPGIRVADTQYF.